A selection of T cell receptor beta chains follows, all from one sample in a study of T cells in Graves' hyperthyroidism and ophthalmopathy. TCRdb processed the multiplex PCR reads anew with MiXCR; each CDR3 protein has one entry. The sample yields about 480,000 distinct CDR3 sequences, over 13% seen once. The sequenced material came from blood. The receptors derive from a woman aged 18-29 years with Graves' hyperthyroidism. The CDR3 runs from the conserved cysteine through the conserved F or W. Each record gives: J gene, V gene, D gene, clone size, CDR3 protein, CDR3 DNA. The D gene is left open where the match is weak. Where a row states a size, it is once, few, many or the class of an expanded clone; other rows omit it.

j_gene: TRBJ1-3; v_gene: TRBV30; d_gene: .; abundance: many; CDR3aa: CAWRGQGTGNTIYF; CDR3nt: TGTGCCTGGAGGGGCCAGGGTACTGGAAACACCATATATTTT
j_gene: TRBJ2-3; v_gene: TRBV30; d_gene: TRBD2; abundance: many; CDR3aa: CARTLTSGRADTQYF; CDR3nt: TGTGCCCGTACCCTCACTAGCGGGAGAGCAGATACGCAGTATTTT
j_gene: TRBJ1-2; v_gene: TRBV6-5; d_gene: .; abundance: .; CDR3aa: CASSLGQTNNYGYTF; CDR3nt: TGTGCCAGCAGCTTGGGGCAGACAAATAACTATGGCTACACCTTC
j_gene: TRBJ2-1; v_gene: TRBV19; d_gene: .; abundance: many; CDR3aa: CASSITRGNEQFF; CDR3nt: TGTGCCAGTAGTATAACCCGCGGGAATGAGCAGTTCTTC
j_gene: TRBJ2-5; v_gene: TRBV27; d_gene: TRBD2; abundance: .; CDR3aa: CASSWGLAGVGETQYF; CDR3nt: TGTGCCAGCAGTTGGGGACTAGCGGGAGTGGGGGAGACCCAGTACTTC
j_gene: TRBJ1-1; v_gene: TRBV18; d_gene: .; abundance: many; CDR3aa: CASSSNQVAGGTEAFF; CDR3nt: TGTGCCAGCTCGTCAAACCAGGTGGCAGGCGGCACTGAAGCTTTCTTT
j_gene: TRBJ2-6; v_gene: TRBV5-1; d_gene: .; abundance: .; CDR3aa: CASSLDVSGANVLTF; CDR3nt: TGCGCCAGCAGCTTGGACGTCTCTGGGGCCAACGTCCTGACTTTC
j_gene: TRBJ2-5; v_gene: TRBV9; d_gene: .; abundance: many; CDR3aa: CASSVGEAEPQETQYF; CDR3nt: TGTGCCAGCAGCGTAGGGGAAGCGGAGCCCCAAGAGACCCAGTACTTC
j_gene: TRBJ2-1; v_gene: TRBV6-1; d_gene: TRBD2; abundance: .; CDR3aa: CASSIAGAHNEQFF; CDR3nt: TGTGCCAGCAGTATAGCGGGAGCCCACAATGAGCAGTTCTTC
j_gene: TRBJ2-1; v_gene: TRBV11-1; d_gene: .; abundance: .; CDR3aa: CVSSLNPAGPYNEQFF; CDR3nt: TGTGTCAGCAGCTTAAACCCCGCGGGCCCCTACAATGAGCAGTTCTTC
j_gene: TRBJ2-3; v_gene: TRBV20-1; d_gene: TRBD2; abundance: many; CDR3aa: CSADFGLAGGSDTQYF; CDR3nt: TGCAGTGCTGACTTCGGACTAGCGGGAGGGTCAGATACGCAGTATTTT
j_gene: TRBJ1-2; v_gene: TRBV14; d_gene: TRBD1; abundance: .; CDR3aa: CASSQAVLGTGGGEDYGYTF; CDR3nt: TGTGCCAGCAGCCAAGCGGTGTTGGGGACAGGGGGCGGAGAGGACTATGGCTACACCTTC
j_gene: TRBJ2-1; v_gene: TRBV10-3; d_gene: TRBD1; abundance: many; CDR3aa: CAISERGTGDNEQFF; CDR3nt: TGTGCCATCAGTGAGAGGGGGACAGGGGACAATGAGCAGTTCTTC
j_gene: TRBJ1-2; v_gene: TRBV11-2; d_gene: TRBD1; abundance: .; CDR3aa: CASSLEGRDRLNGYTF; CDR3nt: TGTGCCAGCAGCTTAGAGGGAAGGGACAGGCTCAATGGCTACACCTTC
j_gene: TRBJ2-1; v_gene: TRBV12-3/TRBV12-4; d_gene: TRBD2; abundance: many; CDR3aa: CASRITLAGGFYNEQFF; CDR3nt: TGTGCCAGCAGGATAACCCTAGCGGGAGGTTTCTACAATGAGCAGTTCTTC
j_gene: TRBJ1-6; v_gene: TRBV19; d_gene: TRBD1; abundance: .; CDR3aa: CASSNTGTDNSPLHF; CDR3nt: TGTGCCAGTAGTAATACCGGGACAGATAATTCACCCCTCCACTTT
j_gene: TRBJ2-5; v_gene: TRBV19; d_gene: .; abundance: many; CDR3aa: CASSINQYGQIQETQYF; CDR3nt: TGTGCCAGTAGTATCAATCAGTACGGCCAGATCCAAGAGACCCAGTACTTC
j_gene: TRBJ2-2; v_gene: TRBV15; d_gene: .; abundance: many; CDR3aa: CATSRDGYGSKGDTGELFF; CDR3nt: TGCGCCACCAGCAGAGATGGATACGGAAGCAAAGGGGACACCGGGGAGCTGTTTTTT
j_gene: TRBJ2-1; v_gene: TRBV6-5; d_gene: .; abundance: few; CDR3aa: CASSYLAGFSYNEQFF; CDR3nt: TGTGCCAGCAGTTACTTGGCGGGGTTCTCCTACAATGAGCAGTTCTTC
j_gene: TRBJ2-2; v_gene: TRBV6-1; d_gene: .; abundance: many; CDR3aa: CASTHNYRATKNTGELFF; CDR3nt: TGTGCCAGCACCCACAACTACCGGGCTACAAAAAACACCGGGGAGCTGTTTTTT
j_gene: TRBJ2-7; v_gene: TRBV6-2/TRBV6-3; d_gene: .; abundance: many; CDR3aa: CASRTPPNEQYF; CDR3nt: TGTGCCAGCAGGACCCCCCCAAACGAGCAGTACTTC
j_gene: TRBJ2-5; v_gene: TRBV20-1; d_gene: .; abundance: many; CDR3aa: CSARIATGETQYF; CDR3nt: TGCAGTGCTAGAATTGCGACGGGGGAGACCCAGTACTTC
j_gene: TRBJ2-1; v_gene: TRBV13; d_gene: .; abundance: .; CDR3aa: CASSLRGRAVRTDEQFF; CDR3nt: TGTGCCAGCAGCTTACGAGGAAGAGCGGTCCGAACGGATGAGCAGTTCTTC
j_gene: TRBJ2-3; v_gene: TRBV10-3; d_gene: TRBD1; abundance: many; CDR3aa: CATRGQGGTDTQYF; CDR3nt: TGTGCCACACGAGGACAGGGGGGCACAGATACGCAGTATTTT
j_gene: TRBJ2-1; v_gene: TRBV11-2; d_gene: TRBD2; abundance: .; CDR3aa: CASSLSLAGMRNEQFF; CDR3nt: TGTGCCAGCAGCTTGTCTCTAGCGGGAATGAGGAATGAGCAGTTCTTC
j_gene: TRBJ1-2; v_gene: TRBV12-3/TRBV12-4; d_gene: .; abundance: .; CDR3aa: CASSLGLFYGYTF; CDR3nt: TGTGCCAGCAGTTTGGGACTATTCTATGGCTACACCTTC
j_gene: TRBJ1-1; v_gene: TRBV7-9; d_gene: TRBD1; abundance: few; CDR3aa: CASSPPKTGGNTEAFF; CDR3nt: TGTGCCAGCAGCCCCCCGAAAACAGGGGGCAATACTGAAGCTTTCTTT
j_gene: TRBJ2-6; v_gene: TRBV5-1; d_gene: .; abundance: many; CDR3aa: CASSLKGSAGANVLTF; CDR3nt: TGCGCCAGCAGCTTGAAAGGATCGGCTGGGGCCAACGTCCTGACTTTC
j_gene: TRBJ1-2; v_gene: TRBV12-3/TRBV12-4; d_gene: .; abundance: many; CDR3aa: CASSSDRLNYGYTF; CDR3nt: TGTGCCAGCAGTAGCGACAGATTAAACTATGGCTACACCTTC
j_gene: TRBJ2-1; v_gene: TRBV5-1; d_gene: .; abundance: .; CDR3aa: CASSLDDLEQFF; CDR3nt: TGCGCCAGCAGCTTGGACGATCTTGAGCAGTTCTTC
j_gene: TRBJ1-2; v_gene: TRBV6-2/TRBV6-3; d_gene: .; abundance: few; CDR3aa: CASSYSTGYGYTF; CDR3nt: TGTGCCAGCAGTTACTCGACTGGATATGGCTACACCTTC
j_gene: TRBJ2-2; v_gene: TRBV20-1; d_gene: .; abundance: many; CDR3aa: CSARSRENTGELFF; CDR3nt: TGCAGTGCTAGGTCTAGGGAGAACACCGGGGAGCTGTTTTTT
j_gene: TRBJ2-7; v_gene: TRBV20-1; d_gene: .; abundance: .; CDR3aa: CSASNRQLYEQYF; CDR3nt: TGCAGTGCTAGTAACCGCCAACTCTACGAGCAGTACTTC
j_gene: TRBJ1-5; v_gene: TRBV20-1; d_gene: TRBD1; abundance: many; CDR3aa: CSAVTGGNQPQHF; CDR3nt: TGCAGTGCTGTGACAGGGGGCAATCAGCCCCAGCATTTT
j_gene: TRBJ1-1; v_gene: TRBV12-3/TRBV12-4; d_gene: .; abundance: .; CDR3aa: CASSELLSRVPSTEAFF; CDR3nt: TGTGCCAGCAGTGAACTCCTTTCCCGGGTCCCGAGCACTGAAGCTTTCTTT
j_gene: TRBJ1-1; v_gene: TRBV12-3/TRBV12-4; d_gene: .; abundance: many; CDR3aa: CASSLARGTEAFF; CDR3nt: TGTGCCAGCAGCTTAGCGAGAGGTACTGAAGCTTTCTTT
j_gene: TRBJ2-1; v_gene: TRBV4-2; d_gene: TRBD2; abundance: .; CDR3aa: CASSHTPGTSGSYEQFF; CDR3nt: TGTGCCAGCAGCCATACACCCGGGACTAGCGGGAGTTATGAGCAGTTCTTC
j_gene: TRBJ1-5; v_gene: TRBV12-3/TRBV12-4; d_gene: TRBD1; abundance: many; CDR3aa: CASRQGDIMPQHF; CDR3nt: TGTGCCAGCCGCCAGGGGGACATTATGCCCCAGCATTTT
j_gene: TRBJ2-7; v_gene: TRBV6-6; d_gene: .; abundance: many; CDR3aa: CASSYVGDEQYF; CDR3nt: TGTGCCAGCAGTTACGTCGGGGACGAGCAGTACTTC
j_gene: TRBJ2-1; v_gene: TRBV7-6; d_gene: .; abundance: many; CDR3aa: CASSLGVGVSSYNEQFF; CDR3nt: TGTGCCAGCAGCCTCGGGGTAGGCGTAAGCTCCTACAATGAGCAGTTCTTC
j_gene: TRBJ2-2; v_gene: TRBV7-3; d_gene: .; abundance: many; CDR3aa: CASSVGTGASGELFF; CDR3nt: TGTGCCAGCAGCGTAGGCACGGGGGCGAGCGGGGAGCTGTTTTTT
j_gene: TRBJ2-1; v_gene: TRBV7-9; d_gene: .; abundance: many; CDR3aa: CASTDAGASVYNEQFF; CDR3nt: TGTGCCAGCACCGACGCGGGGGCTAGCGTTTACAATGAGCAGTTCTTC
j_gene: TRBJ1-2; v_gene: TRBV9; d_gene: .; abundance: many; CDR3aa: CASSVNYGYTF; CDR3nt: TGTGCCAGCAGCGTAAACTATGGCTACACCTTC
j_gene: TRBJ2-5; v_gene: TRBV11-2; d_gene: TRBD1; abundance: once; CDR3aa: CASSLSGQAGETQYF; CDR3nt: TGTGCCAGCAGCTTATCGGGACAGGCGGGAGAGACCCAGTACTTC
j_gene: TRBJ1-1; v_gene: TRBV7-2; d_gene: .; abundance: .; CDR3aa: CASSLEISWTEAFF; CDR3nt: TGTGCCAGCAGCTTGGAAATTAGTTGGACTGAAGCTTTCTTT
j_gene: TRBJ1-4; v_gene: TRBV30; d_gene: .; abundance: many; CDR3aa: CAWSVSPGVGKLFF; CDR3nt: TGTGCCTGGAGTGTATCGCCGGGAGTGGGAAAACTGTTTTTT
j_gene: TRBJ2-5; v_gene: TRBV12-3/TRBV12-4; d_gene: .; abundance: many; CDR3aa: CASSLFPGGPVETQYF; CDR3nt: TGTGCCAGCAGTTTGTTCCCCGGCGGTCCGGTGGAGACCCAGTACTTC
j_gene: TRBJ2-2; v_gene: TRBV5-1; d_gene: .; abundance: many; CDR3aa: CASRRGTPANTGELFF; CDR3nt: TGCGCCAGCAGAAGGGGGACACCCGCGAACACCGGGGAGCTGTTTTTT
j_gene: TRBJ1-4; v_gene: TRBV6-1; d_gene: .; abundance: few; CDR3aa: CASSHQINEKLFF; CDR3nt: TGTGCCAGCAGTCACCAAATTAATGAAAAACTGTTTTTT
j_gene: TRBJ2-3; v_gene: TRBV7-8; d_gene: TRBD2; abundance: many; CDR3aa: CASSLDGGRAHDTQYF; CDR3nt: TGTGCCAGCAGCTTAGACGGCGGGAGGGCGCACGATACGCAGTATTTT
j_gene: TRBJ2-2; v_gene: TRBV5-1; d_gene: .; abundance: many; CDR3aa: CASSRTPGAANTGELFF; CDR3nt: TGCGCCAGCAGCAGGACCCCGGGGGCAGCGAACACCGGGGAGCTGTTTTTT
j_gene: TRBJ1-1; v_gene: TRBV5-1; d_gene: .; abundance: many; CDR3aa: CASAISTANTEAFF; CDR3nt: TGCGCCAGCGCAATAAGTACAGCGAACACTGAAGCTTTCTTT
j_gene: TRBJ2-3; v_gene: TRBV3-1; d_gene: .; abundance: few; CDR3aa: CASSQERARDTQYF; CDR3nt: TGTGCCAGCAGCCAAGAAAGGGCGAGAGATACGCAGTATTTT
j_gene: TRBJ1-1; v_gene: TRBV30; d_gene: .; abundance: many; CDR3aa: CAWSLPDRRVNTEAFF; CDR3nt: TGTGCCTGGAGTCTCCCCGACCGGCGGGTGAACACTGAAGCTTTCTTT
j_gene: TRBJ2-1; v_gene: TRBV20-1; d_gene: .; abundance: .; CDR3aa: CSAPSPGRSSYNEQFF; CDR3nt: TGCAGTGCTCCCTCCCCCGGGCGAAGCTCCTACAATGAGCAGTTCTTC
j_gene: TRBJ2-1; v_gene: TRBV19; d_gene: TRBD2; abundance: .; CDR3aa: CASSISSGGQSYNEQFF; CDR3nt: TGTGCCAGTAGTATATCGTCGGGAGGGCAGTCTTACAATGAGCAGTTCTTC
j_gene: TRBJ2-1; v_gene: TRBV11-2; d_gene: TRBD2; abundance: .; CDR3aa: CASSQVGRDNEQFF; CDR3nt: TGTGCCAGCAGCCAAGTGGGGAGGGACAATGAGCAGTTCTTC
j_gene: TRBJ1-1; v_gene: TRBV11-2; d_gene: .; abundance: many; CDR3aa: CASSPHLTNTEAFF; CDR3nt: TGTGCCAGCAGCCCACACCTTACGAACACTGAAGCTTTCTTT
j_gene: TRBJ1-2; v_gene: TRBV7-9; d_gene: .; abundance: few; CDR3aa: CASSLEAFQASYTF; CDR3nt: TGTGCCAGCAGCTTAGAGGCATTCCAAGCCTCCTACACCTTC